This paragraph reports one T cell receptor beta chain. Its antigen is unknown. Per the germline V gene, CDR1 is ENHRY and CDR2 is SYGVKD. This CDR3 spans 16 amino acids. V dropped 7 bases and J dropped 0 bases, with 18 bases sitting between them. A single record per CDR3 protein comes from TCRdb applying MiXCR to the reads. The sample shows approximately 1,000,000 distinct CDR3 sequences, roughly 30% of them seen only once. The sample originates from a study of T cell repertoires in cytomegalovirus infection. General study points: Summed frequency of shared TCR beta families picked out CMV carriers who also had the relevant HLA.

The chain joins TRBV10-3 to TRBJ1-2; perhaps TRBD1 as D (5 bases). The sequencing used cultured CD8+ T cells from PBMCs, collected from culture after CMV antigen stimulation. The TCR originated in a human donor in good health (CMV status not recorded). Some clones in this sample may be carry-over from other donors' samples. The DNA of the CDR3 is TGTGCCATCACCCTCGGCCAAGGGGACTCTAACTATGGCTACACCTTC. Protein product: CAITLGQGDSNYGYTF.